This TCR beta chain is from a study of CD8 T cells in ankylosing spondylitis. Study-wide results and caveats: Clones linked to disease were reported to show significant enrichment in matched ankylosing spondylitis synovial fluid. Roughly eight highly homologous variants made up a TCR beta motif, and this motif appeared characteristic of ankylosing spondylitis blood.

In TCRdb, the 5' RACE reads were re-called with MiXCR into one record per CDR3 protein. The sample includes some 800,000 distinct CDR3 sequences, over 9.5% of them seen just once. Germline-derived CDR1 and CDR2 are MNHEY and SVGAGI. The CDR3 is 14 amino acids. The V gene lost 0 bases and the J gene lost 3 bases, with 8 bases spanning the gap. There are a few counts of this clonotype. Antigen unknown. This rearrangement joins TRBV6-5 to TRBJ2-5; D may be TRBD1 (6 bases). The receptor comes from a male donor with ankylosing spondylitis. The sample taken for sequencing was blood, either unsorted or a sorted T cell fraction (not recorded which). This CDR3 reads CASSYSWTEETQYF. In DNA, the CDR3 is TGTGCCAGCAGTTACTCCTGGACAGAAGAGACCCAGTACTTC.